The rows below give T cell receptor beta chains drawn from one sample of a study of response to subunit inactivated influenza vaccine. In TCRdb, the RT-PCR reads were re-called with MiXCR into one record per CDR3 protein. The sample contains fewer than 350,000 distinct CDR3 sequences, about a fifth of which appear only once. The source material was PBMCs from blood, sampled less than 22 months after vaccination. The receptors derive from a man in his fifties or sixties who received an inactivated influenza vaccine. Both conserved end residues are part of each CDR3. A D gene is named only where the DNA matches it firmly. The listing skips clone size in some rows; elsewhere it reads once, few, many or a size class.

TRBJ2-1	.	TRBD2	TRBV3-1	TGTGCCAGCAGCGACAGGACTAGCGGAAACAATGAGCAGTTCTTC	CASSDRTSGNNEQFF
TRBJ2-1	.	TRBD2	TRBV7-8	TGTGCCAGCAGCAGGACTAGCGGGAGCTACAATGAGCAGTTCTTC	CASSRTSGSYNEQFF
TRBJ1-1	many	.	TRBV29-1	TGCAGCGTTGACCAGAACACTGAAGCTTTCTTT	CSVDQNTEAFF
TRBJ1-5	.	TRBD1	TRBV15	TGTGCCACCAGCAGGGGCGAGACAGGGAATCGTCAGCCCCAGCATTTT	CATSRGETGNRQPQHF
TRBJ1-6	few	.	TRBV3-1	TGTGCCAGCACCGTGGGACGTGGAAATTCACCCCTCCACTTT	CASTVGRGNSPLHF
TRBJ1-3	few	.	TRBV6-1	TGTGCCACCTCCACCCGATCTGGAAACACCATATATTTT	CATSTRSGNTIYF
TRBJ1-6	few	.	TRBV27	TGTGCCAGCTGGGCGGGGCCGCCCTCCTATAATTCACCCCTCCACTTT	CASWAGPPSYNSPLHF
TRBJ2-5	.	.	TRBV10-3	TGTGCCATCAGAGGGTCCAAGGAGACCCAGTACTTC	CAIRGSKETQYF
TRBJ2-3	.	.	TRBV5-1	TGCGCCAGCAGCTTGGCCGGGTCCTCAGATACGCAGTATTTT	CASSLAGSSDTQYF
TRBJ1-6	few	.	TRBV28	TGTGCCAGCAGTTGGACAACACGGAATTCACCCCTCCACTTT	CASSWTTRNSPLHF
TRBJ1-3	few	TRBD1	TRBV6-5	TGTGCCAGCAGTTACTCCCCGGACAGGGAGGTCTACACCATATATTTT	CASSYSPDREVYTIYF
TRBJ2-7	.	TRBD2	TRBV20-1	TGCAGTGCTAAGGCGGGAGATAGGTACGAGCAGTACTTC	CSAKAGDRYEQYF
TRBJ1-2	.	TRBD1	TRBV27	TGTGCCAGCAAGGGACAGGGGGTCTATGGCTACACCTTC	CASKGQGVYGYTF
TRBJ1-6	.	.	TRBV30	TGTGCCTGGACAGCCGGGGTCGGCGGTTCACCCCTCCACTTT	CAWTAGVGGSPLHF
TRBJ1-5	few	.	TRBV11-2	TGTGCCAGCAGCCGACAGGTGAATCAGCCCCAGCATTTT	CASSRQVNQPQHF
TRBJ1-6	.	TRBD1	TRBV28	TGTGCCAGCTCCAGGACAGGGGACGTCCTCCACTTT	CASSRTGDVLHF
TRBJ1-6	few	.	TRBV11-2	TGTGCCAGCAGCCTCCTGGTAGGGGTTTCGACACCCCTCCACTTT	CASSLLVGVSTPLHF
TRBJ2-2	few	.	TRBV4-1	TGCGCCAGCAGGCAGACCCGGAACACCGGGGAGCTGTTTTTT	CASRQTRNTGELFF
TRBJ2-7	few	.	TRBV23-1	TGCGCCAGCGATAGATACACAGGGTCCGAGCAGTACTTC	CASDRYTGSEQYF
TRBJ2-2	.	.	TRBV25-1	TGTGCCAGCAGTGAATCTAACACCGGGGAGCTGTTTTTT	CASSESNTGELFF
TRBJ2-7	.	.	TRBV5-6	TGTGCCAGCAGCTTGTGGAACCTTCAGGTTGCTGAACATCACTTC	CASSLWNLQVAEHHF
TRBJ2-3	.	.	TRBV28	TGTGCCAGCAGTTCTCAGGGGGAGGTCACAGATACGCAGTATTTT	CASSSQGEVTDTQYF
TRBJ2-7	once	.	TRBV20-1	TGCAGTGCTTCTACCGGCTACGAGCAGTACTTC	CSASTGYEQYF
TRBJ1-2	.	TRBD1	TRBV7-2	TGTGCCAGCAGCTCCCCCGGTCGGGACAGGGCGTCCTATGGCTACACCTTC	CASSSPGRDRASYGYTF
TRBJ1-2	.	.	TRBV7-2	TGTGCCAGCAGCTTAGCGCGCGTGGATGGCTACACCTTC	CASSLARVDGYTF
TRBJ1-1	many	.	TRBV5-1	TGCGCCAGCAGCGAAGGACAGACTGAAGCTTTCTTT	CASSEGQTEAFF
TRBJ2-6	few	.	TRBV19	TGTGCCAGTAGTATCGTCGGGGCCAACGTCCTGACTTTC	CASSIVGANVLTF
TRBJ1-1	few	.	TRBV4-3	TGCGCCAGCAGCCAAGATACCCAAGCTGAAGCTTTCTTT	CASSQDTQAEAFF
TRBJ2-1	.	TRBD1	TRBV28	TGTGCCAGCAGTTCCCGAGACAGGGCTACCTACAATGAGCAGTTCTTC	CASSSRDRATYNEQFF
TRBJ1-4	many	.	TRBV5-1	TGCGCCAGCAGCCGATCGGGGGGGGATGAAAAACTGTTTTTT	CASSRSGGDEKLFF
TRBJ2-3	.	.	TRBV6-1	TGTGCCAGCAGTGACCAGGGGCGGGAGAAGTACGATACGCAGTATTTT	CASSDQGREKYDTQYF
TRBJ2-7	.	TRBD2	TRBV20-1	TGCAGTGCCGTAGACTTTCGGGCTAGCGGGTCCTACGAGCAGTACTTC	CSAVDFRASGSYEQYF
TRBJ2-2	.	.	TRBV6-1	TGTGCCAGCTTCCGAAGGAAGGGAGCCGGGGAGCTGTTTTTT	CASFRRKGAGELFF
TRBJ1-1	many	TRBD1	TRBV5-1	TGCGCCAGCAGCTTGACAGGGGATAACACTGAAGCTTTCTTT	CASSLTGDNTEAFF
TRBJ1-5	.	.	TRBV6-1	TGTGCCAGCAGTGGACCGGGGCAAAGCGGCCGTAATCAGCCCCAGCATTTT	CASSGPGQSGRNQPQHF
TRBJ2-2	few	TRBD2	TRBV29-1	TGCAGCGTTGACCTAGCGGGCAACACCGGGGAGCTGTTTTTT	CSVDLAGNTGELFF